This T cell receptor (beta chain) was found in a study of neoadjuvant nivolumab and ipilimumab in lung cancer. Profiling relied on immunoSEQ multiplex PCR, and the TCRdb table lists in-frame clones only, not all of them. Of more than 40,000 clones listed, roughly 91% were seen once; the top ten hold approximately 3.7%. CDR1 is SGHRS, CDR2 YFSETQ, per germline. This CDR3 contains 15 residues. V was trimmed by 4 bases and J by 3 bases, leaving 14 bases between them. This sample comprised blood, obtained before neoadjuvant nivolumab, alone or with ipilimumab. The gene calls are TRBV5-1 and TRBJ1-3, with D unclear. The source is an adult with non-small cell lung cancer. Some clones in this sample may be carry-over from other donors' samples. For the CDR3, the DNA is TGCGCCAGCAGCCTCCCGGCAACCTATGGAAACACCATATATTTT. Translated: CASSLPATYGNTIYF.